This is a list of T cell receptor beta chains from one sample in a study of CD8+ T cells in alopecia areata. Generated by immunoSEQ multiplex PCR, the TCRdb table keeps only in-frame clones and is missing some. The table shows roughly 100,000 clones, with more than 55% occurring only once. The sample was CD8+ T cells sorted from blood, taken at week 4, from a patient treated with tofacitinib. The receptors stem from a human donor with alopecia areata. Each CDR3 is given with its conserved first and last residue. A D gene is named only where the DNA matches it firmly. Clone size, where shown, is once, few, many, or a class for clones that have expanded.

size: NA; V: TRBV4-1; D: TRBD1; J: TRBJ2-6; CDR3: CASSPPGQGYSSSGANVLTF; DNA: TGCGCCAGCAGCCCCCCGGGACAGGGGTACTCCAGCTCTGGGGCCAACGTCCTGACTTTC
size: NA; V: TRBV4-3; D: NA; J: TRBJ2-1; CDR3: CASSLLGTSSYNEQFF; DNA: TGCGCCAGCAGCCTTCTCGGGACCAGCTCCTACAATGAGCAGTTCTTC
size: NA; V: TRBV28; D: TRBD2; J: TRBJ2-5; CDR3: CASSSNSGTGETQYF; DNA: TGTGCCAGCAGTTCCAATAGCGGGACGGGGGAGACCCAGTACTTC
size: NA; V: TRBV9; D: NA; J: TRBJ2-2; CDR3: CASSPVPEGHGELFF; DNA: TGTGCCAGCAGCCCGGTCCCGGAGGGGCACGGGGAGCTGTTTTTT
size: NA; V: TRBV27; D: TRBD1; J: TRBJ1-2; CDR3: CASSPRTGYSGYTF; DNA: TGTGCCAGCAGTCCAAGGACAGGGTACTCTGGCTACACCTTC
size: NA; V: TRBV7-8; D: NA; J: TRBJ2-2; CDR3: CASSLGVAGELFF; DNA: TGTGCCAGCAGCTTAGGGGTAGCCGGGGAGCTGTTTTTT
size: NA; V: TRBV27; D: TRBD1; J: TRBJ1-2; CDR3: CASSLLGQGGDGYTF; DNA: TGTGCCAGCAGTTTACTGGGACAAGGGGGCGATGGCTACACCTTC
size: few; V: TRBV7-9; D: NA; J: TRBJ2-3; CDR3: CASSPTWTAGFTDTQYF; DNA: TGTGCCAGCAGCCCAACCTGGACAGCGGGGTTCACAGATACGCAGTATTTT
size: NA; V: TRBV29-1; D: TRBD1; J: TRBJ1-2; CDR3: CSVDAGQPPLIYGYTF; DNA: TGCAGCGTTGACGCGGGACAGCCGCCTCTAATCTATGGCTACACCTTC
size: NA; V: TRBV5-1; D: TRBD2; J: TRBJ2-1; CDR3: CASKTSEYYNEQFF; DNA: TGCGCCAGTAAGACTAGCGAATACTACAATGAGCAGTTCTTC
size: few; V: TRBV6-1; D: NA; J: TRBJ1-3; CDR3: CASSVDEGSGNTIYF; DNA: TGTGCCAGCAGTGTGGACGAGGGCTCTGGAAACACCATATATTTT
size: few; V: TRBV6-1; D: TRBD2; J: TRBJ2-2; CDR3: CASSSGDTGELFF; DNA: TGTGCCAGCAGTAGCGGGGACACCGGGGAGCTGTTTTTT
size: NA; V: TRBV4-1; D: NA; J: TRBJ1-6; CDR3: CASSQRTREIDDSPLHF; DNA: TGCGCCAGCAGCCAAAGGACCCGGGAAATCGATGATTCACCCCTCCACTTT
size: few; V: TRBV7-9; D: NA; J: TRBJ1-5; CDR3: CASSLDSSNQPQHF; DNA: TGTGCCAGCAGCTTAGACAGTAGCAATCAGCCCCAGCATTTT
size: NA; V: TRBV28; D: NA; J: TRBJ2-7; CDR3: CASTSPKVANEQYF; DNA: TGTGCCAGCACCTCCCCCAAGGTAGCCAACGAGCAGTACTTC
size: NA; V: TRBV11-2; D: NA; J: TRBJ2-3; CDR3: CASSPSSSQGTSTDTQYF; DNA: TGTGCCAGCAGCCCCTCGAGTTCGCAGGGGACTAGCACAGATACGCAGTATTTT
size: NA; V: TRBV27; D: NA; J: TRBJ1-1; CDR3: CASSSGGGWAFF; DNA: TGTGCCAGCAGCTCTGGGGGGGGCTGGGCTTTCTTT
size: NA; V: TRBV7-2; D: TRBD1; J: TRBJ1-5; CDR3: CASSLAVRGRDGNQPQHF; DNA: TGTGCCAGCAGCTTAGCGGTCAGGGGGCGCGATGGCAATCAGCCCCAGCATTTT
size: NA; V: TRBV6-1; D: TRBD2; J: TRBJ2-1; CDR3: CASSDLTSGGAYEQFF; DNA: TGTGCCAGCAGTGACCTGACTAGCGGGGGGGCCTATGAGCAGTTCTTC
size: few; V: TRBV29-1; D: NA; J: TRBJ1-2; CDR3: CSVPRVGTNYGYTF; DNA: TGCAGCGTGCCGAGGGTCGGGACTAACTATGGCTACACCTTC
size: NA; V: TRBV25-1; D: TRBD2; J: TRBJ2-1; CDR3: CASSVGTSGTQDHEQFF; DNA: TGTGCCAGCAGTGTGGGGACTAGCGGGACCCAAGACCATGAGCAGTTCTTC
size: many; V: TRBV5-4; D: TRBD2; J: TRBJ2-1; CDR3: CASSQGLGQFF; DNA: TGTGCCAGCAGCCAAGGACTAGGGCAGTTCTTC
size: NA; V: TRBV27; D: NA; J: TRBJ1-1; CDR3: CASSWQENTEAFF; DNA: TGTGCCAGCTCATGGCAAGAAAACACTGAAGCTTTCTTT